The source of this T cell receptor beta chain is a study of control samples from healthy donors and cancer patients (TCRdb year 2020). Details on this clone: The antigen it binds to is not known. One base away there is no much larger clone; base qualities are not given.

The CDR3, from cysteine to phenylalanine, totals 16 residues. Left in the record is the CDR3 DNA by itself, 48 bases read in frame from the first base. CDR1 SEHNR and CDR2 FQNEAQ are derived from the germline V gene (reference sequence). V lost 1 base and J lost 2 bases; the stretch between them is 12 bases long. Libraries were prepared through the immunoSEQ multiplex PCR assay. TCRdb holds this immuneACCESS table with in-frame rearrangements only. Some clones are missing; in checked studies, unresolved V genes explain under half, and the rest has no known cause. This sample holds about 160,000 clones; around 90% were observed only once. The top ten hold less than 0.75% of the sample.

The receptor chain draws on TRBV7-9 and TRBJ1-3; the D gene is not confidently resolved. This TCR derives from a woman aged 25 to 39 in good health. Sequencing was performed on blood. This receptor carries the CDR3 CASSLGGTRPGNTIYF. The nucleotide sequence reads as follows: TGTGCCAGCAGCTTAGGAGGAACAAGACCTGGAAACACCATATATTTT. Here the CDR3 is joined to the reference TRBV7-9 and TRBJ1-3 genes, and the full variable domain is: DTGVSQNPRHKITKRGQNVTFRCDPISEHNRLYWYRQTLGQGPEFLTYFQNEAQLEKSRLLSDRFSAERPKGSFSTLEIQRTEQGDSAMYLCASSLGGTRPGNTIYFGEGSWLTVV.